This T cell receptor (beta chain) is drawn from a study of T cell responses to AZD1222 COVID-19 vaccine. TCRdb keeps only in-frame clones here, not all; method: immunoSEQ multiplex PCR. The profile covers roughly 100,000 clones, with approximately 86% appearing a single time and less than 4% taken by the ten largest. This clone was detected only a few times. This CDR3 comprises 13 residues. Germline CDR1 reads GTSNPN; CDR2 reads SVGIG (reference sequence). After removal of 3 bases from V and 3 bases from J, the junction contained 1 base not matched to a gene. This rearrangement joins TRBV30 to TRBJ2-7; 11 bases line up with TRBD2. The specimen comprised peripheral blood, sampled 28 days after the second dose of the MenACWY control vaccine. The receptor's source is an adult who received the MenACWY meningococcal vaccine as a control. CDR3 sequence (DNA): TGTGCCTGGAGGCTAGCGGGGGGCTACGAGCAGTACTTC. The encoded protein is CAWRLAGGYEQYF.